The 29 T cell receptor beta chains in this list originate from one sample, sequenced in a study of T cells expressing NK-cell markers (dated by TCRdb to about 2020). Preparation of the library involved 5' RACE. This sample was sequenced with an Illumina HiSeq 2000. Each entry corresponds to one CDR3 protein sequence from reads that TCRdb reprocessed, and DNA is not given. The table for this sample records around 180,000 distinct CDR3 sequences. The ten largest clonotypes hold roughly 21% of the sample. Specimen: blood T cells: a sorted CD56 or NKG2C T cell subset, CD4+ or CD8+ T cells, or bulk PBMC T cells (not recorded which). The receptors derive from a man aged 18-75 years in good health.

The V gene is TRBV7-9, the J gene TRBJ2-2; TCRdb names TRBD1, which stays unverified in the absence of DNA. From germline, CDR1 is SEHNR and CDR2 FQNEAQ (reference sequence). The CDR3 has 16 amino acids. The CDR3 sequence is CASSFYGGANTGELFF.

V and J are TRBV3-1 and TRBJ2-5; TCRdb's D call of TRBD1 is untestable without DNA. The germline V gene encodes CDR1 LGHDT and CDR2 YNNKEL (reference sequence). This CDR3 is 13 amino acids long. This CDR3 reads CASSQFPDTEQYF.

The genes are TRBV5-1 and TRBJ1-5; checking the TCRdb D call of TRBD1 is not possible without DNA. CDR3 length: 16 residues. Germline CDR1 SGHRS, CDR2 YFSETQ. The CDR3 reads CASSIDTGTGDQPQHF.

The chain joins TRBV9 to TRBJ2-5; TCRdb indicates TRBD1, and absent DNA this call remains unverified. This CDR3 has 13 amino acids. CDR1 and CDR2 from the germline V gene are SGDLS and YYNGEE. The CDR3 spells CASSPGRQETQYF.

The chain has TRBV7-9 and TRBJ2-3; the D call of TRBD1 rests on TCRdb alone, since no DNA is present to check it. Per the germline V gene, CDR1 is SEHNR and CDR2 is FQNEAQ (reference sequence). This CDR3 is 14 amino acids long. The CDR3 reads CASSLPLDPDTQYF.

The chain combines TRBV19 with TRBJ2-1. CDR1 is LNHDA, CDR2 SQIVND, per germline (reference sequence). The CDR3 totals 13 residues. This chain's CDR3 is CASFGGVVDEQFF.

V is TRBV20-1 and J is TRBJ2-7; absent DNA, TCRdb's TRBD1 call cannot be checked. The CDR3 is 15 amino acids. CDR1 is DFQATT, CDR2 SNEGSKA, per germline (reference sequence). The CDR3 is CSARVPGTSSYEQYF.

The chain carries TRBV3-1 and TRBJ1-2; without DNA, the TCRdb call of TRBD1 cannot be checked. This CDR3 contains 16 residues. Germline lookup yields CDR1 LGHDT and CDR2 YNNKEL (reference sequence). CDR3 protein: CASSQDLGQIDYGYTF.

The chain uses TRBV3-1 and TRBJ2-7. CDR3 size: 16 residues. From germline, CDR1 is LGHDT and CDR2 YNNKEL (reference sequence). CDR3 loop: CASSQDPPGTSYEQYF.

J is TRBJ1-2 and V is TRBV5-5; TCRdb names TRBD1, which stays unverified in the absence of DNA. CDR1 and CDR2 from the germline V gene are SGHKS and YYEKEE (reference sequence). This CDR3 comprises 15 residues. This CDR3 reads CASSLGTGGVGGYTF. Using reference TRBV5-5 and TRBJ1-2 for the parts outside the CDR3, the full variable domain is DAGVTQSPTHLIKTRGQQVTLRCSPISGHKSVSWYQQVLGQGPQFIFQYYEKEERGRGNFPDRFSARQFPNYSSELNVNALLLGDSALYLCASSLGTGGVGGYTFGSGTRLTVV.

The gene calls are TRBV19 and TRBJ2-1; TCRdb reports TRBD2, a call that lacks DNA to check it against. Germline V gene sequence: CDR1 LNHDA, CDR2 SQIVND (reference sequence). The CDR3 is made up of 19 amino acids. The CDR3 sequence: CASSAEALAGVHSYNEQFF.

The V call is TRBV6-5, the J call TRBJ2-7; TCRdb reports TRBD1, a call that lacks DNA to check it against. The length of the CDR3 is 18 residues. Per germline, CDR1 MNHEY and CDR2 SVGAGI. The CDR3 sequence is CASSLVPSTLGTGDEQYF.

This chain uses TRBV7-9 with TRBJ1-1. The CDR3 runs 15 residues. Germline-derived CDR1 and CDR2 are SEHNR and FQNEAQ (reference sequence). This CDR3 is CASSLARGLNTEAFF. Together with reference TRBV7-9 and TRBJ1-1, the CDR3 gives the full variable domain: DTGVSQNPRHKITKRGQNVTFRCDPISEHNRLYWYRQTLGQGPEFLTYFQNEAQLEKSRLLSDRFSAERPKGSFSTLEIQRTEQGDSAMYLCASSLARGLNTEAFFGQGTRLTVV.

The rearrangement uses TRBV6-1 and TRBJ1-5. The CDR3 extends over 15 amino acids. Germline values: CDR1 MNHNS, CDR2 SASEGT. CDR3 loop: CASTKGPSGNQPQHF.

The chain employs TRBV5-6 and TRBJ1-5; the D call from TCRdb, TRBD1, cannot be confirmed without DNA. There are 14 residues in the CDR3. Germline CDR1 and CDR2: SGHDT and YYEEEE. The CDR3 loop reads CASSFRGFNQPQHF. The full variable domain, in which reference TRBV5-6 and TRBJ1-5 provide the parts outside the CDR3, is DAGVTQSPTHLIKTRGQQVTLRCSPKSGHDTVSWYQQALGQGPQFIFQYYEEEERQRGNFPDRFSGHQFPNYSSELNVNALLLGDSALYLCASSFRGFNQPQHFGDGTRLSIL.

The V and J genes are TRBV19 and TRBJ1-6; no DNA is available, so the TRBD1 call from TCRdb remains unchecked. The length of the CDR3 is 13 residues. CDR1 and CDR2 from the germline V gene are LNHDA and SQIVND (reference sequence). The CDR3 protein is CASRGVGNSPLHF.

The chain links TRBV2 to TRBJ2-7; TCRdb outputs TRBD2, but without DNA this stays unchecked. The CDR3 has 15 amino acids. Per germline, CDR1 SNHLY and CDR2 FYNNEI. The CDR3 reads CASSEYSGGPYEQYF.

The chain joins TRBV20-1 to TRBJ2-7; TCRdb selects TRBD1, and the lack of DNA leaves this call unchecked. Germline CDR1 is DFQATT and CDR2 is SNEGSKA (reference sequence). This CDR3 is built from 15 residues. CDR3 amino acids: CSARDLGGGPYEQYF.

The chain joins TRBV14 to TRBJ2-2; without DNA, the TCRdb call of TRBD1 cannot be checked. This CDR3 region has 13 residues. Germline assignment: CDR1 SGHDN and CDR2 FVKESK. This CDR3 is CASSPYRIGELFF.

This chain links TRBV12-3 or TRBV12-4 with TRBJ1-6. The CDR3 runs to 14 residues. CDR3: CASSQGRLTSPLHF.

The CDR3: CASSEVRGRDGYTF. The gene calls are TRBV2 and TRBJ1-2. The germline V gene encodes CDR1 SNHLY and CDR2 FYNNEI. This CDR3 comprises 14 residues.

V and J are TRBV7-6 and TRBJ2-2; TCRdb selects TRBD2, and the lack of DNA leaves this call unchecked. The CDR3 runs 17 residues. Germline CDR1 reads SGHVS; CDR2 reads FNYEAQ. The CDR3 is CASSILRAREGTGELFF.

The chain links TRBV20-1 to TRBJ1-1; TCRdb reports TRBD1, a call that lacks DNA to check it against. In germline, CDR1 is DFQATT, CDR2 SNEGSKA (reference sequence). The CDR3 loop spans 15 amino acids. CDR3 amino acids: CSASGTGGWNTEAFF.

This chain's CDR3 is CASSLAGLEGDTQYF. V usage is TRBV6-5 and J usage is TRBJ2-3; checking the TCRdb D call of TRBD2 is not possible without DNA. In germline, CDR1 is MNHEY, CDR2 SVGAGI. This CDR3 has 15 residues.

This chain links TRBV7-8 with TRBJ2-1. CDR1 and CDR2 from the germline V gene are SGHVS and FQNEAQ. This CDR3 contains 15 residues. The CDR3 sequence: CASSLAGLGMDEQFF. The full variable domain, its missing parts supplied by reference TRBV7-8 and TRBJ2-1, is GAGVSQSPRYKVAKRGQDVALRCDPISGHVSLFWYQQALGQGPEFLTYFQNEAQLDKSGLPSDRFFAERPEGSVSTLKIQRTQQEDSAVYLCASSLAGLGMDEQFFGPGTRLTVL.

The V gene is TRBV27, the J gene TRBJ1-2. The length of the CDR3 is 13 residues. Germline lookup yields CDR1 MNHEY and CDR2 SMNVEV (reference sequence). Here the CDR3 reads CASSPGSGYGYTF.

This chain links TRBV7-6 with TRBJ2-2; TCRdb designates TRBD2, a call that cannot be tested without DNA. The V gene's germline CDR1 is SGHVS and CDR2 FNYEAQ. This CDR3 comprises 16 residues. The CDR3 sequence: CASSLGDSGRSGELFF.

The rearrangement joins TRBV6-1 to TRBJ2-3; TCRdb reports TRBD2, a call that lacks DNA to check it against. This CDR3 is built from 13 residues. From germline, CDR1 is MNHNS and CDR2 SASEGT. CDR3 amino acids: CASSGRGADTQYF.

The chain links TRBV21-1 to TRBJ2-4; TCRdb names TRBD1, which stays unverified in the absence of DNA. TRBV21-1 is noted as a pseudogene. CDR3 length: 15 amino acids. CDR3 in amino acids: CASSGGLLSKNIQYF.